Listed below are T cell receptor beta chains from one sample, sequenced in a study of T cell changes during pregnancy in multiple sclerosis. Sequenced by immunoSEQ multiplex PCR; TCRdb stores in-frame clones only, minus some. The top ten clones hold over 0.6% of a sample with 100,000 or so clones, approximately 90% of them seen once. Material: peripheral blood, obtained in the second trimester of pregnancy. The receptors stem from a female donor in good health, enrolled as a control in a pregnancy study. CDR3s include the opening cysteine and the closing phenylalanine or tryptophan. D genes are given only for firm matches. Clone size is stated in some rows and not others, as once, few, many or a class when expanded.

>TRBJ2-1|NA|NA|TRBV13
CASSLGLGNEQFF
TGTGCCAGCAGCTTAGGACTAGGCAATGAGCAGTTCTTC
>TRBJ1-1|TRBD1|NA|TRBV5-6
CASPEGATEAFF
TGTGCCAGCCCCGAGGGGGCCACTGAAGCTTTCTTT
>TRBJ1-6|NA|few|TRBV28
CASNSGNSPLHF
TGTGCCAGCAACTCAGGGAATTCACCCCTCCACTTT
>TRBJ2-3|TRBD1|NA|TRBV28
CASSSPGDRGQDTQYF
TGTGCCAGCAGTTCCCCCGGGGACAGGGGACAAGATACGCAGTATTTT
>TRBJ1-1|NA|NA|TRBV27
CATKVQGIPEAFF
TGTGCCACCAAGGTTCAGGGGATCCCTGAAGCTTTCTTT
>TRBJ2-7|TRBD1|NA|TRBV9
CASSGGQGEYEQYF
TGTGCCAGCAGCGGGGGACAGGGGGAATACGAGCAGTACTTC
>TRBJ1-4|TRBD1|NA|TRBV28
CASGDRATNEKLFF
TGTGCCAGCGGGGACAGAGCAACTAATGAAAAACTGTTTTTT
>TRBJ1-5|NA|NA|TRBV27
CASSFTTSQPQHF
TGTGCCAGCAGTTTCACGACATCCCAGCCCCAGCATTTT
>TRBJ2-7|TRBD2|NA|TRBV7-2
CASSPGLTISYEQYF
TGTGCCAGCAGCCCGGGACTAACGATCTCCTACGAGCAGTACTTC
>TRBJ1-5|NA|NA|TRBV19
CASTPIGGAVNQPQHF
TGTGCCAGTACCCCGATAGGTGGGGCTGTCAATCAGCCCCAGCATTTT
>TRBJ2-3|NA|NA|TRBV11-2
CASSLLRTDTQYF
TGTGCCAGCAGCTTACTACGCACAGATACGCAGTATTTT
>TRBJ2-7|TRBD1|NA|TRBV6-5
CASSFLDRGEQYF
TGTGCCAGCAGTTTTTTGGACAGGGGGGAGCAGTACTTC
>TRBJ2-3|TRBD2|NA|TRBV11-2
CASSFIAGRGALTDTQYF
TGTGCCAGCAGCTTCATCGCTGGGCGGGGGGCGCTCACAGATACGCAGTATTTT
>TRBJ1-5|NA|once|TRBV28
CASSFPDRYQPQHF
TGTGCCAGCAGTTTCCCTGACAGGTATCAGCCCCAGCATTTT